A selection of T cell receptor beta chains follows, all from one sample in a study of shared clonotypes between healthy human individuals. The table came from immunoSEQ multiplex PCR; TCRdb's copy has only in-frame clones and leaves some out. The sample lists roughly 650,000 clones, approximately 96% seen once, with approximately 0.1% in the top ten. The sequencing input was naive CD8+ T cells sorted from blood. Receptor source: a woman in her twenties or thirties in good health. The CDR3 runs from the conserved cysteine through the conserved F or W. A D gene is named only where the DNA matches it firmly. Part of the rows lack a size; the others show once, few, many or a class for expanded clones.

v_gene: TRBV19; j_gene: TRBJ2-3; abundance: -; d_gene: -; CDR3aa: CASSIVPYSTDTQYF; CDR3nt: TGTGCCAGTAGTATCGTTCCATATAGCACAGATACGCAGTATTTT
v_gene: TRBV9; j_gene: TRBJ1-1; abundance: -; d_gene: TRBD1; CDR3aa: CASSEETGGFPEAFF; CDR3nt: TGTGCCAGCAGCGAGGAGACAGGGGGGTTCCCTGAAGCTTTCTTT
v_gene: TRBV27; j_gene: TRBJ1-6; abundance: -; d_gene: -; CDR3aa: CASRTMDSPLHF; CDR3nt: TGTGCCAGCCGAACAATGGATTCACCCCTCCACTTT
v_gene: TRBV27; j_gene: TRBJ2-7; abundance: -; d_gene: -; CDR3aa: CASSLFPQGGPYEQYF; CDR3nt: TGTGCCAGCAGTTTATTTCCCCAGGGGGGACCCTACGAGCAGTACTTC
v_gene: TRBV28; j_gene: TRBJ2-7; abundance: -; d_gene: -; CDR3aa: CASSQWRDAYEQYF; CDR3nt: TGTGCCAGCAGTCAGTGGCGGGACGCCTACGAGCAGTACTTC
v_gene: TRBV19; j_gene: TRBJ1-5; abundance: -; d_gene: -; CDR3aa: CASSFLIPYGQPQHF; CDR3nt: TGTGCCAGTAGTTTCCTAATCCCCTACGGGCAGCCCCAGCATTTT
v_gene: TRBV10-3; j_gene: TRBJ2-7; abundance: -; d_gene: -; CDR3aa: CAISDTSYEQYF; CDR3nt: TGTGCCATCAGTGACACCTCCTACGAGCAGTACTTC
v_gene: TRBV30; j_gene: TRBJ1-1; abundance: -; d_gene: TRBD1; CDR3aa: CAWSEGAGGEAFF; CDR3nt: TGTGCCTGGAGTGAGGGGGCGGGAGGTGAAGCTTTCTTT
v_gene: TRBV19; j_gene: TRBJ2-7; abundance: -; d_gene: TRBD2; CDR3aa: CASAFGGVAGDYEQYF; CDR3nt: TGTGCCAGCGCATTCGGAGGGGTAGCGGGGGACTACGAGCAGTACTTC
v_gene: TRBV6-5; j_gene: TRBJ2-7; abundance: once; d_gene: TRBD1; CDR3aa: CASSYEGTGAAYEQYF; CDR3nt: TGTGCCAGCAGTTACGAGGGGACAGGGGCTGCCTACGAGCAGTACTTC
v_gene: TRBV7-9; j_gene: TRBJ1-2; abundance: -; d_gene: -; CDR3aa: CAAQEENGYTF; CDR3nt: TGTGCCGCCCAGGAGGAGAATGGCTACACCTTC
v_gene: TRBV28; j_gene: TRBJ2-5; abundance: -; d_gene: TRBD1; CDR3aa: CASRPGQGETQYF; CDR3nt: TGTGCCAGCAGGCCGGGACAGGGGGAGACCCAGTACTTC
v_gene: TRBV4-2; j_gene: TRBJ2-4; abundance: once; d_gene: -; CDR3aa: CASSQGQNKNIQYF; CDR3nt: TGTGCCAGCAGCCAAGGCCAAAACAAAAACATTCAGTACTTC
v_gene: TRBV6-5; j_gene: TRBJ2-7; abundance: -; d_gene: TRBD1; CDR3aa: CASRRGPLEEQYF; CDR3nt: TGTGCCAGCAGGAGGGGGCCCTTAGAAGAGCAGTACTTC
v_gene: TRBV10-2; j_gene: TRBJ2-2; abundance: -; d_gene: -; CDR3aa: CAIGAGIYTGELFF; CDR3nt: TGCGCCATCGGAGCCGGGATTTACACCGGGGAGCTGTTTTTT
v_gene: TRBV19; j_gene: TRBJ1-5; abundance: -; d_gene: -; CDR3aa: CASTLGFYSNQPQHF; CDR3nt: TGTGCCAGTACCTTGGGTTTCTATAGCAATCAGCCCCAGCATTTT
v_gene: TRBV28; j_gene: TRBJ2-7; abundance: -; d_gene: TRBD1; CDR3aa: CASSARIRTGDYEQYF; CDR3nt: TGTGCCAGCAGTGCCCGTATCCGGACAGGGGACTACGAGCAGTACTTC
v_gene: TRBV5-4; j_gene: TRBJ2-5; abundance: once; d_gene: TRBD2; CDR3aa: CASSTRGTSPYQETQYF; CDR3nt: TGTGCCAGCAGCACACGTGGGACTAGCCCGTACCAAGAGACCCAGTACTTC
v_gene: TRBV5-6; j_gene: TRBJ1-4; abundance: -; d_gene: TRBD1; CDR3aa: CASSLATGSGTNEKLFF; CDR3nt: TGTGCCAGCAGCTTGGCGACAGGGAGCGGGACTAATGAAAAACTGTTTTTT
v_gene: TRBV20-1; j_gene: TRBJ2-5; abundance: -; d_gene: -; CDR3aa: CSARSRETQYF; CDR3nt: TGCAGTGCTAGATCTCGGGAGACCCAGTACTTC
v_gene: TRBV5-8; j_gene: TRBJ1-2; abundance: -; d_gene: -; CDR3aa: CASSLAVYGYTF; CDR3nt: TGTGCCAGCAGCTTGGCCGTCTATGGCTACACCTTC
v_gene: TRBV29-1; j_gene: TRBJ2-1; abundance: -; d_gene: -; CDR3aa: CSVEGISPPHEQFF; CDR3nt: TGCAGCGTTGAGGGTATCAGCCCCCCCCATGAGCAGTTCTTC
v_gene: TRBV9; j_gene: TRBJ2-6; abundance: -; d_gene: -; CDR3aa: CASSPEMSSGANVLTF; CDR3nt: TGTGCCAGCAGCCCGGAGATGAGCTCTGGGGCCAACGTCCTGACTTTC
v_gene: TRBV6-6; j_gene: TRBJ2-5; abundance: -; d_gene: TRBD1; CDR3aa: CASSSPRGREETQYF; CDR3nt: TGTGCCAGCAGTTCCCCCAGGGGGCGGGAAGAGACCCAGTACTTC
v_gene: TRBV2; j_gene: TRBJ2-2; abundance: -; d_gene: -; CDR3aa: CASTLGSAGPNTGELFF; CDR3nt: TGTGCCAGCACCCTGGGATCGGCGGGACCGAACACCGGGGAGCTGTTTTTT
v_gene: TRBV4-1; j_gene: TRBJ2-7; abundance: -; d_gene: TRBD2; CDR3aa: CASSQSGTNSYEQYF; CDR3nt: TGCGCCAGCAGCCAGAGCGGGACGAACTCCTACGAGCAGTACTTC
v_gene: TRBV13; j_gene: TRBJ2-7; abundance: -; d_gene: -; CDR3aa: CASSLGFSYEQYF; CDR3nt: TGTGCCAGCAGCTTAGGGTTCTCCTACGAGCAGTACTTC
v_gene: TRBV28; j_gene: TRBJ2-7; abundance: -; d_gene: TRBD1; CDR3aa: CASSQQGAVTYEQYF; CDR3nt: TGTGCCAGCAGCCAACAGGGGGCCGTTACCTACGAGCAGTACTTC
v_gene: TRBV9; j_gene: TRBJ2-4; abundance: -; d_gene: -; CDR3aa: CASSGAGAGNIQYF; CDR3nt: TGTGCCAGCAGCGGAGCAGGGGCTGGAAACATTCAGTACTTC
v_gene: TRBV19; j_gene: TRBJ2-3; abundance: -; d_gene: TRBD2; CDR3aa: CASSIAGGVGTDTQYF; CDR3nt: TGTGCCAGTAGTATAGCGGGAGGTGTTGGGACAGATACGCAGTATTTT
v_gene: TRBV2; j_gene: TRBJ1-2; abundance: -; d_gene: TRBD1; CDR3aa: CASSARTGDYGYTF; CDR3nt: TGTGCCAGCAGCGCCCGGACAGGCGACTATGGCTACACCTTC
v_gene: TRBV27; j_gene: TRBJ2-1; abundance: -; d_gene: TRBD2; CDR3aa: CASSLNSGGPSYNEQFF; CDR3nt: TGTGCCAGCAGTTTAAATTCGGGGGGGCCCTCCTACAATGAGCAGTTCTTC
v_gene: TRBV5-4; j_gene: TRBJ2-2; abundance: -; d_gene: TRBD2; CDR3aa: CASSFASGLTDGELFF; CDR3nt: TGTGCCAGCAGCTTCGCTAGCGGCCTAACTGACGGGGAGCTGTTTTTT
v_gene: TRBV5-4; j_gene: TRBJ1-2; abundance: -; d_gene: TRBD1; CDR3aa: CASSPGQELNYGYTF; CDR3nt: TGTGCCAGCAGCCCGGGACAGGAGCTAAACTATGGCTACACCTTC
v_gene: TRBV2; j_gene: TRBJ1-2; abundance: -; d_gene: TRBD1; CDR3aa: CASTPYQGAFYGYTF; CDR3nt: TGTGCCAGCACCCCTTATCAGGGGGCTTTTTATGGCTACACCTTC
v_gene: TRBV28; j_gene: TRBJ2-5; abundance: once; d_gene: TRBD2; CDR3aa: CASSRWLAGKQGETQYF; CDR3nt: TGTGCCAGCAGTCGTTGGCTAGCGGGAAAGCAGGGTGAGACCCAGTACTTC
v_gene: TRBV4-1; j_gene: TRBJ2-7; abundance: -; d_gene: TRBD2; CDR3aa: CASSQSWLAGEQYF; CDR3nt: TGCGCCAGCAGCCAATCTTGGCTAGCGGGGGAGCAGTACTTC
v_gene: TRBV2; j_gene: TRBJ1-3; abundance: -; d_gene: TRBD1; CDR3aa: CASSVSAGQSHSGNTIYF; CDR3nt: TGTGCCAGCAGCGTAAGCGCGGGACAGTCTCACTCTGGAAACACCATATATTTT
v_gene: TRBV5-6; j_gene: TRBJ2-1; abundance: -; d_gene: -; CDR3aa: CASSSGVISSYNEQFF; CDR3nt: TGTGCCAGCAGCTCCGGGGTCATTAGCTCCTACAATGAGCAGTTCTTC
v_gene: TRBV27; j_gene: TRBJ2-1; abundance: -; d_gene: TRBD2; CDR3aa: CASKRGGSGWNEQFF; CDR3nt: TGTGCCAGCAAACGTGGCGGGAGTGGTTGGAATGAGCAGTTCTTC
v_gene: TRBV9; j_gene: TRBJ1-2; abundance: once; d_gene: TRBD1; CDR3aa: CASSVNRDRGGWYGYTF; CDR3nt: TGTGCCAGCAGCGTAAACCGGGACAGGGGTGGATGGTATGGCTACACCTTC
v_gene: TRBV15; j_gene: TRBJ1-1; abundance: once; d_gene: -; CDR3aa: CATSEDGHTEAFF; CDR3nt: TGTGCCACCAGCGAGGACGGCCACACTGAAGCTTTCTTT
v_gene: TRBV7-6; j_gene: TRBJ1-3; abundance: -; d_gene: -; CDR3aa: CASSLGRGNTIYF; CDR3nt: TGTGCCAGCAGCTTAGGCAGAGGAAACACCATATATTTT
v_gene: TRBV19; j_gene: TRBJ2-7; abundance: -; d_gene: -; CDR3aa: CASRLAGSYEQYF; CDR3nt: TGTGCCAGTAGACTAGCCGGATCCTACGAGCAGTACTTC
v_gene: TRBV19; j_gene: TRBJ2-7; abundance: -; d_gene: TRBD2; CDR3aa: CASSMREGRRSYEQYF; CDR3nt: TGTGCCAGTAGTATGAGGGAGGGCCGTCGGTCCTACGAGCAGTACTTC
v_gene: TRBV7-9; j_gene: TRBJ2-1; abundance: -; d_gene: TRBD1; CDR3aa: CASSLALTGDNEQFF; CDR3nt: TGTGCCAGCAGCTTAGCTCTGACAGGGGACAATGAGCAGTTCTTC
v_gene: TRBV21-1; j_gene: TRBJ2-7; abundance: -; d_gene: -; CDR3aa: CASSMHYGQGVDYEQYF; CDR3nt: TGTGCCAGCAGCATGCACTACGGACAGGGGGTAGACTACGAGCAGTACTTC
v_gene: TRBV27; j_gene: TRBJ1-1; abundance: -; d_gene: TRBD1; CDR3aa: CASSQVWGQGTEAFF; CDR3nt: TGTGCCAGCAGCCAAGTTTGGGGACAGGGCACTGAAGCTTTCTTT
v_gene: TRBV9; j_gene: TRBJ2-1; abundance: -; d_gene: -; CDR3aa: CASSVVADSYNEQFF; CDR3nt: TGTGCCAGCAGCGTAGTCGCAGACAGTTACAATGAGCAGTTCTTC
v_gene: TRBV5-4; j_gene: TRBJ2-7; abundance: -; d_gene: TRBD2; CDR3aa: CASSLSGTNYEQYF; CDR3nt: TGTGCCAGCAGCTTAAGCGGGACCAACTACGAGCAGTACTTC